This T cell receptor (beta chain) was identified in a study of cytotoxic CD8 clonotypes in ibrutinib-treated CLL. Whole-study context: Outcomes included 24 partial and 2 complete responses; after median roughly six years, 14 stayed remitted and roughly twelve progressed.

This clone was counted once. The V and J ends lost 6 bases and 3 bases respectively, with 18 bases between them. The length of the CDR3 is 15 residues. Germline lookup yields CDR1 SGHAT and CDR2 FQNNGV. This table comes from immunoSEQ multiplex PCR, and its TCRdb copy is limited to in-frame clones, with some not included. The sample shows approximately 45,000 clones, around 73% of them seen only once. The sample in question was PBMCs, obtained after 12 months of ibrutinib treatment. The J gene is TRBJ2-7, the V gene TRBV11-2; no definite D call. The sequence was collected from a human donor with chronic lymphocytic leukemia. For the CDR3, the DNA is TGTGCCAGCAGTACCTCTGACAATCGAGACTACGAGCAGTACTTC. Translation gives CASSTSDNRDYEQYF.